Listed here are 10 T cell receptor beta chains from one sample, sequenced in a study of OX40 agonist ivuxolimab in advanced cancers. Clones were read by immunoSEQ multiplex PCR, and TCRdb kept only the in-frame ones, dropping some. The table records tens of thousands of clones, about four fifths of them present only once. The specimen comprised CD4+ or CD8+ T cells sorted from blood, sampled in a trial of the OX40 agonist ivuxolimab. These receptors all come from an adult with an advanced solid tumor such as melanoma, head and neck, liver or kidney cancer.

This clone was seen a few times. The identical CDR3 is also encoded by other nucleotide sequences in the sample. The CDR3 sequence is CASSPGQGNQPQHF. Written as DNA, the CDR3 is TGTGCCAGCAGCCCCGGTCAGGGAAATCAGCCCCAGCATTTT. V gene TRBV28 combines with J gene TRBJ1-5; weak D call: TRBD1 (5 bases). Germline CDR1 is MDHEN and CDR2 is SYDVKM. This CDR3 has 14 residues. The V gene lost 6 bases and the J gene lost 4 bases, with 13 bases spanning the gap. The variable domain in full, completed from reference TRBV28 and TRBJ1-5, reads DVKVTQSSRYLVKRTGEKVFLECVQDMDHENMFWYRQDPGLGLRLIYFSYDVKMKEKGDIPEGYSVSREKKERFSLILESASTNQTSMYLCASSPGQGNQPQHFGDGTRLSIL.

V and J are TRBV7-6 and TRBJ2-7, with 9 bases that match TRBD2. The CDR3 is made up of 14 amino acids. The J segment lost 4 bases and the V segment lost 5 bases, leaving 6 bases of the junction unmatched. Germline V gene lookup returns CDR1 SGHVS and CDR2 FNYEAQ. CDR3 residues: CASSLGAGGYEQYV. As DNA, the CDR3 is TGTGCCAGCAGCCTAGGGGCGGGGGGGTACGAGCAGTACGTC.

The rearrangement joins TRBV27 to TRBJ2-1, with 8 bases fitting TRBD1. V trimming: 4 bases; J trimming: 7 bases; junction bases outside the gene matches: 6. This CDR3 is 14 amino acids long. The germline gives CDR1 MNHEY, CDR2 SMNVEV (reference sequence). The CDR3 spells CASSSTTGGNEQFF. The CDR3 DNA reads as TGTGCCAGCAGTTCAACTACAGGGGGGAATGAGCAGTTCTTC.

In its sample, this clone was seen once. V gene TRBV27 combines with J gene TRBJ2-1; 8 bases fit TRBD2. The CDR3 sequence is 16 residues long. With V trimmed by 5 bases and J by 3 bases, 9 bases remained unmatched. Per germline, CDR1 MNHEY and CDR2 SMNVEV (reference sequence). CDR3 region: CASSASVAGFYNEQFF. CDR3 coding DNA: TGTGCCAGCAGTGCCTCGGTAGCGGGATTCTACAATGAGCAGTTCTTC.

Concerning this clone: Relative to the germline gene, one junction end is altered; a read error may explain this. The chain couples TRBV7-2 to TRBJ1-5; 8 bases fit TRBD1. Germline values: CDR1 SGHTA, CDR2 FQGNSA. The CDR3 spans 15 residues. The CDR3 DNA reads as TGCGCCAGCAGCCCGACCACAGGGGGTGGTCAGCCCCAGCATTTT. As protein: CASSPTTGGGQPQHF.

This clone was detected once. This chain connects TRBV5-1 to TRBJ2-5, with 7 bases identical to TRBD2. The J segment lost 1 base and the V segment lost 4 bases, leaving 4 bases of the junction unmatched. CDR1 is SGHRS, CDR2 YFSETQ, per germline. The CDR3 length is 14 residues. The CDR3 DNA reads as TGCGCCAGCAGCCGGACTAGAGCCCAAGAGACCCAGTACTTC. As protein: CASSRTRAQETQYF.

This chain joins TRBV6-5 and TRBJ1-1; D is undetermined. There are 11 residues in the CDR3. The germline V gene has CDR1 MNHEY and CDR2 SVGAGI. Trimming removed 6 bases from V and 7 bases from J, with 9 bases in between. In DNA form, the CDR3 reads TGTGCCAGCAGCTCCTACAGTGAAGCTTTCTTT. Protein sequence: CASSSYSEAFF.

The chain combines TRBV27 with TRBJ2-1, with D possibly TRBD2 on 6 matching bases. Trimming left V 0 bases short and J 9 bases short, with 12 bases between. The V gene's germline CDR1 is MNHEY and CDR2 SMNVEV (reference sequence). The CDR3 spans 14 residues. This CDR3 reads CASSLSSRGGEQFF. CDR3 coding DNA: TGTGCCAGCAGTTTATCGTCAAGGGGAGGTGAGCAGTTCTTC.

The genes are TRBV6-6 and TRBJ2-4; D remains unclear. The germline CDR1 and CDR2 sequences are MNHNY and SVGAGI (reference sequence). The CDR3 contains 16 residues. The V end was cut by 5 bases, the J end by 0 bases, with 14 bases between. The CDR3 bases are TGTGCCAGCAGTCTTCTAAGGGAACTAGCCAAAAACATTCAGTACTTC. Translation: CASSLLRELAKNIQYF.

The genes are TRBV28 and TRBJ1-1; no clear D. Trimming took 5 bases from V and 0 from J, leaving 13 bases between them. The CDR3 covers 15 residues. Germline CDR1 reads MDHEN; CDR2 reads SYDVKM. Written as DNA, the CDR3 is TGTGCCAGCAGTCCTCGAGGCTTCATGAACACTGAAGCTTTCTTT. Translated, it gives CASSPRGFMNTEAFF.